This T cell receptor beta chain was sequenced in a study of T cell repertoires in cytomegalovirus infection. Study context: The public TCR beta signatures pointed to both CMV infection and matching HLA type.

MiXCR, run by TCRdb on the reads, gives a single entry per CDR3 protein. The top ten hold approximately 59% of the sample, which has 200,000 to 250,000 distinct CDR3 sequences, roughly 34% seen once. Study results and caveats: Ex vivo, HLA-C-restricted CMV-specific TCR beta clonotypes prevailed over the rest of the response.

Details on this clonotype: The antigen remains undetermined.

The CDR3 contains 13 residues. The germline CDR1 and CDR2 sequences are MNHEY and SMNVEV (reference sequence). With 8 bases clipped from V and 6 bases from J, the junction kept 7 bases outside the gene matches. The material was CD8+ T cells from cultured PBMCs, obtained from culture after CMV antigen stimulation. J is TRBJ2-3 and V is TRBV27, with TRBD1 identical over 8 bases. The TCR sequence derives from a human donor in good health (CMV status not recorded). Some clones in this sample may be carry-over from other donors' samples. The CDR3 region has the DNA TGTGCCAGCGGAGACAGGGGTGGGGATACGCAGTATTTT. Translation: CASGDRGGDTQYF.